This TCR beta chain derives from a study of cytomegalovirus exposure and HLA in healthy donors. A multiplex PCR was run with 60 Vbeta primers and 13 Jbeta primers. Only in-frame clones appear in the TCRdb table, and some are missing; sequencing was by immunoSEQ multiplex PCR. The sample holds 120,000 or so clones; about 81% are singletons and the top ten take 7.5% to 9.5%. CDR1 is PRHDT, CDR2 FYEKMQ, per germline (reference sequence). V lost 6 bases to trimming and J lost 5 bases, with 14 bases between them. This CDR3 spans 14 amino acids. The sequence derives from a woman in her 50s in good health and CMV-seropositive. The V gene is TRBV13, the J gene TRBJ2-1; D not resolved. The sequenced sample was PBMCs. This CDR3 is CASSRPSSDNEQFF. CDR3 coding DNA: TGTGCCAGCAGTCGACCCTCCAGCGACAATGAGCAGTTCTTC.